The sequence of this T cell receptor (beta chain) was determined in a study of identical twins. TCRdb independently ran MiXCR on the 5' RACE reads; one entry per CDR3 protein. The table shows roughly 720,000 distinct CDR3 sequences, with roughly 18% occurring only once. This clonotype has a handful of counts. The germline CDR1 and CDR2 sequences are ENHRY and SYGVKD. Trimming took off 3 bases at V and 12 bases at J, with 12 bases between the two ends. The length of the CDR3 is 12 residues. The sample also formed part of further work on T cells expressing NK-cell markers.

The V call is TRBV10-3, the J call TRBJ2-1, with D possibly being TRBD2 (6 bases). The TCR was taken from a woman between 18 and 29 years old in good health. The sample was PBMCs. CDR3 region: CAISDSGLGQFF. CDR3 DNA sequence: TGTGCCATCAGTGATAGCGGACTCGGGCAGTTCTTC.